Below, 9 T cell receptor beta chains from the same sample are listed, as sequenced in a study of blood T cell repertoires in COVID-19. Repertoires were generated with immunoSEQ multiplex PCR, while TCRdb's copy carries only in-frame clones and drops some. This sample carries 100,000 to 150,000 clones, around four fifths of them seen once, and the ten largest clones take about 2.3%. What was sequenced was PBMCs or T cells enriched from blood (not recorded which). These receptors originate from a man aged 35-49 years with acute COVID-19.

The chain couples TRBV5-1 to TRBJ2-7; 10 bases are shared with TRBD2. Germline V gene data show CDR1 as SGHRS and CDR2 as YFSETQ. The CDR3 runs 13 residues. V lost 0 bases and J lost 9; bases outside the gene matches: 3. The CDR3 protein is CASSLEWTSGQYF. CDR3 sequence (DNA): TGCGCCAGCAGCTTGGAGTGGACTAGCGGGCAGTACTTC.

The chain has TRBV28 and TRBJ1-6; D is unresolved. V lost 6 bases, J lost 2 bases, and 17 bases lay in between. The germline CDR1 and CDR2 sequences are MDHEN and SYDVKM. The CDR3 has 17 amino acids. DNA for the CDR3: TGTGCCAGCAGCCTGGACGGGAATAGCCCCTATAATTCACCCCTCCACTTT. It encodes CASSLDGNSPYNSPLHF.

The gene calls are TRBV6-5 and TRBJ1-5; TRBD1 aligns across 7 bases. Trimming removed 7 bases from V and 6 bases from J; junction bases left unmatched: 12. CDR3 length: 15 amino acids. The germline V gene has CDR1 MNHEY and CDR2 SVGAGI. CDR3 nucleotide sequence: TGTGCCAGCACCGAAACAGGGGAAGTAAGTCAGCCCCAGCATTTT. Translated: CASTETGEVSQPQHF.

A single count supports this clone. This CDR3 reads CSARGETEAFF. CDR3 in DNA: TGCAGTGCTAGAGGGGAGACTGAAGCTTTCTTT. V and J are TRBV20-1 and TRBJ1-1; D uncertain. This CDR3 comprises 11 residues. Trimming left V 1 base short and J 5 bases short, with 5 bases between. Germline CDR1 is DFQATT and CDR2 is SNEGSKA (reference sequence).

This chain links TRBV4-1 with TRBJ2-2; possibly TRBD2 for D (6 bases). V was pared by 3 bases and J by 2 bases, with 16 bases between. The CDR3 extends over 17 amino acids. Germline V lookup: CDR1 MGHRA, CDR2 YSYEKL. In nucleotides, the CDR3 is TGCGCCAGCAGCCATCCTAAGGAGGGCTTTAACACCGGGGAGCTGTTTTTT. It encodes CASSHPKEGFNTGELFF.

In nucleotides, the CDR3 is TGTGCCAGCAGCCTACAAGCGGGGGGGTTCGACACCGGGGAGCTGTTTTTT. As protein: CASSLQAGGFDTGELFF. The chain carries TRBV3-1 (or the pseudogene TRBV3-2) and TRBJ2-2, with 10 nucleotides matching TRBD2. V shed 4 bases, J shed 3 bases, and the junction held 8 bases outside the gene matches. Germline values: CDR1 LGHDT, CDR2 YNNKEL (reference sequence). The CDR3 sequence is 17 residues long.

The rearrangement links TRBV19 to TRBJ1-3; D may be TRBD1 (6 bases). The V end was cut by 9 bases, the J end by 0 bases, with 21 bases between. The CDR3 spans 17 residues. The germline V gene encodes CDR1 LNHDA and CDR2 SQIVND (reference sequence). The DNA of the CDR3 is TGTGCCAGCAAGGAACAGGGATATTCCACCTCTGGAAACACCATATATTTT. Encoded protein: CASKEQGYSTSGNTIYF.

The chain is built from TRBV9 and TRBJ1-2; 11 bases map to TRBD1. The CDR3 totals 17 residues. CDR1 and CDR2 from the germline V gene are SGDLS and YYNGEE. Trimming took 1 base from V and 8 from J; bases not matched to a gene: 13. The CDR3 DNA is TGTGCCAGCAGCGTATTTAGAGGACAGGGGGCCCTAAGGGGCTACACCTTC. Encoded protein: CASSVFRGQGALRGYTF.

V and J are TRBV7-9 and TRBJ2-5; TRBD2 matches at 7 bases. Trimming at V came to 3 bases and at J to 2 bases, leaving 6 bases not matched to a gene. The CDR3 consists of 15 residues. The germline gives CDR1 SEHNR, CDR2 FQNEAQ (reference sequence). CDR3 bases: TGTGCCAGCAGCTTTTCCACTAGCGAACAAGAGACCCAGTACTTC. As protein: CASSFSTSEQETQYF.